The subject of this entry is one TCR beta chain. The data are from a study of blood T cell repertoires in COVID-19. About the research overall: Some COVID-19 samples were acute and others convalescent; all came from the United States, Italy and Spain.

The junction had 6 bases not matched to a gene; V was cut back by 6 bases and J by 1 base. This CDR3 is 15 amino acids long. CDR1 is MNHEY and CDR2 is SVGAGI in the germline V gene. In the original workflow: Estimated nucleated cell counts came from reference gene primer amplification. Profiling relied on immunoSEQ multiplex PCR, and the TCRdb table lists in-frame clones only, not all of them. The V and J calls and the clone size are those of that table, but D and trimming were determined from the DNA. The top ten clones hold roughly 6.1% of a sample with more than 250,000 clones, 85% to 90% of them seen once.

The clonotype comes from a woman aged 50 to 60 with COVID-19, enrolled during active disease. The sample was peripheral blood. The chain recombines TRBV6-5 with TRBJ1-5; 7 positions agree with TRBD1. CDR3 region: CASSLRQGSNQPQHF. The CDR3 nucleotides are TGTGCCAGCAGCCTCAGACAGGGAAGCAATCAGCCCCAGCATTTT.